This TCR beta chain was captured in a study of blood T cell repertoires in COVID-19. In the study overall: The United States, Italy and Spain provided the acute and convalescent COVID-19 samples. PBMCs, B-cell-depleted T cells, or T cells provided the cDNA or gDNA that made up the material.

Source study methods: Counts of nucleated cells, estimated from reference gene primer amplification, were obtained. Sequencing used immunoSEQ multiplex PCR; TCRdb keeps in-frame clones, though not all of them. V and J calls and clone size are as listed in that table; D and trimming were resolved from the DNA. This sample has around 280,000 clones; around four fifths occur once, and the top ten carry 4.1%. The TCR originated in a woman in her forties or fifties with active or convalescent COVID-19. Sequencing used peripheral blood.

In DNA, the CDR3 is TGCGCCAGCAGCCTCCGGACAGGGAACGGTTCACCCCTCCACTTT. Translated, it gives CASSLRTGNGSPLHF. The chain couples TRBV5-1 to TRBJ1-6; 8 bases match TRBD1. J was trimmed by 9 bases and V by 4 bases; bases with no gene match: 9. Germline V gives CDR1 SGHRS, CDR2 YFSETQ. This CDR3 contains 15 residues.